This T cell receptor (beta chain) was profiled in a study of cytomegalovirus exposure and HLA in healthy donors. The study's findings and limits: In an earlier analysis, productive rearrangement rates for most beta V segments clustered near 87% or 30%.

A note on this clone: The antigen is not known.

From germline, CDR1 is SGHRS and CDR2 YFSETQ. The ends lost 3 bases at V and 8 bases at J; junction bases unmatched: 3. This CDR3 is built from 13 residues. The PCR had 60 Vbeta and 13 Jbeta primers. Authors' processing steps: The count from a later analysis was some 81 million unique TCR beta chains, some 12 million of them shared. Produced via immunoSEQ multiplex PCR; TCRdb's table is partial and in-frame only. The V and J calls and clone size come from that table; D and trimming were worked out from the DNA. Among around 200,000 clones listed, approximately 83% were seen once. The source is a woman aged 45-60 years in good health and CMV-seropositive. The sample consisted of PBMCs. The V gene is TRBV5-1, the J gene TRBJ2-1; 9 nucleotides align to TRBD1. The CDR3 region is CASSWDRDDEQFF. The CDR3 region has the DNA TGCGCCAGCAGCTGGGACAGGGACGATGAGCAGTTCTTC.